This T cell receptor beta chain comes out of a study of CD8 T cells in ankylosing spondylitis. A few counts support this clonotype. Its antigen remains unknown. The study, taken as a whole, reports: Those disease-linked clones were CD8+; they were also relatively rare in peripheral blood. Certain motif variants had earlier appeared in reactive arthritis synovial fluid and blood. Within ankylosing spondylitis blood, a TCR beta motif made up of under 10 highly homologous variants appeared to be characteristic. In ankylosing spondylitis patients, matched synovial fluid reportedly showed significant enrichment of disease-linked clones.

V lost 8 bases and J lost 5, with 20 bases in between. The CDR3 consists of 15 residues. Germline CDR1 reads SNHLY; CDR2 reads FYNNEI. Scientists made TCR beta libraries using quantitative 5'-RACE with molecular barcodes. TCRdb reanalysed the 5' RACE reads using MiXCR and keeps one entry per CDR3 protein. The sample holds more than 600,000 distinct CDR3 sequences; 19% are singletons and the top ten take around 20%. V usage is TRBV2 and J usage is TRBJ2-3; D possibly matches TRBD1 or TRBD2 (7 bases each). The sample taken for sequencing was blood, either unsorted or a sorted T cell fraction (not recorded which). The clonotype was recovered from a male donor with ankylosing spondylitis. The CDR3 coding sequence is TGTGCCAGCGGCAGGGGGGGGAGAAAGGTAGATACGCAGTATTTT. It specifies CASGRGGRKVDTQYF.